This T cell receptor (beta chain) was captured by sequencing in a study of somatic mutations in cytotoxic T cells in rheumatoid arthritis. The data were produced by immunoSEQ multiplex PCR, yet TCRdb's version contains in-frame clones alone and is incomplete. The sample lists around 16,000 clones, almost 85% occurring once. V gave up 0 bases and J gave up 0 bases, with 8 bases separating them. Germline loops: CDR1 SGDLS, CDR2 YYNGEE. This CDR3 is 15 amino acids long. On this clone: Other DNA sequences in the sample encode the same CDR3.

This chain links TRBV9 with TRBJ2-3, with a tentative D call TRBD2 (6 bases). The sample taken for sequencing was CD8+ T cells sorted from blood. The origin of this receptor is a woman between 45 and 65 years old with rheumatoid arthritis. CDR3 coding DNA: TGTGCCAGCAGCGTAGAAGGGACTAGCACAGATACGCAGTATTTT. It encodes CASSVEGTSTDTQYF.